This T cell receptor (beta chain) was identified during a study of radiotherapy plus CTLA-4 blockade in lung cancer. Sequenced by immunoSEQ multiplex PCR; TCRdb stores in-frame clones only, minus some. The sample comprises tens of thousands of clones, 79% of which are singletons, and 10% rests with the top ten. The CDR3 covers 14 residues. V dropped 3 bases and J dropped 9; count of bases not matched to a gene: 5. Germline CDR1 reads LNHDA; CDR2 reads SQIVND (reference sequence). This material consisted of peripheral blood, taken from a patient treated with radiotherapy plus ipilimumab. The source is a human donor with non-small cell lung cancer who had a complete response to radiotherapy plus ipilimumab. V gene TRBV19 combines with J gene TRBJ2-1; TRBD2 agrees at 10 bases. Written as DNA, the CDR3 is TGTGCCAGTAGTATCGGGGCTAGCGGGAGTGAGCAGTTCTTC. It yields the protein CASSIGASGSEQFF.